The sequence of this TCR beta chain was determined in a study of cytomegalovirus exposure and HLA in healthy donors. As regards this clone: Its antigen is still unknown.

V was pared by 8 bases and J by 4 bases, with 15 bases between. Germline V gene data show CDR1 as MRHNA and CDR2 as SNTAGT. There are 14 residues in the CDR3. Findings and caveats of the study: An assumption of roughly uniform sequencing depth across donors underlay the presence/absence analyses. A missense DCLRE1C variant was associated with V- and J-gene trimming of TCR beta chains in a later analysis, and an independent cohort replicated the association. It is likely that the observed cluster of highly shared sequence variants was a sequencing artifact.

The PCR made use of 60 Vbeta and 13 Jbeta primers. Assay used: immunoSEQ multiplex PCR; TCRdb lists only in-frame clones, some missing. This sample has 170,000 or so clones, with around 82% found just once. This TCR derives from a woman in her forties or fifties in good health and CMV-seropositive. Sample: PBMCs. The chain joins TRBV6-4 to TRBJ1-5; possibly TRBD1 for D (6 bases). This chain's CDR3 is CASGGQGENQPQHF. CDR3 nucleotide sequence: TGTGCCAGCGGGGGACAAGGAGAAAATCAGCCCCAGCATTTT.